This TCR beta chain was sequenced in a study of shared clonotypes between healthy human individuals. For the study at large: Aged 18 to 49, the donors were a couple of women and a few men.

Findings of the study overall: What limited the represented genetic and exposure-history diversity was the small number of donors. Collection of samples was limited to blood; tissue repertoires likely differ.

This table comes from immunoSEQ multiplex PCR, and its TCRdb copy is limited to in-frame clones, with some not included. The table includes some 470,000 clones, over 65% detected once. The germline V gene has CDR1 SGHDN and CDR2 FVKESK. Trimming cost V 4 bases and J 8 bases, with 14 bases left between them. This CDR3 spans 13 amino acids. As for this clone: Its antigen is unknown.

The chain employs TRBV14 and TRBJ1-2, with D perhaps TRBD1 (6 bases). The clonotype originates from a middle-aged woman in good health. Some clones in this sample may be carry-over from other donors' samples. The material sequenced was PBMCs. CDR3 nucleotide sequence: TGTGCCAGCAGCCCAAATCCGGGACAAGGCTACACCTTC. This sequence encodes CASSPNPGQGYTF. The full variable domain, rest sourced from reference TRBV14 and TRBJ1-2, is EAGVTQFPSHSVIEKGQTVTLRCDPISGHDNLYWYRRVMGKEIKFLLHFVKESKQDESGMPNNRFLAERTGGTYSTLKVQPAELEDSGVYFCASSPNPGQGYTFGSGTRLTVV.